This T cell receptor beta chain stems from a study of blood T cell repertoires in COVID-19. The assay was immunoSEQ multiplex PCR, and TCRdb's table has in-frame clones only and misses some. There are around 250,000 clones in the sample; around 85% occur only once, and around 2% lies in the top ten. J gave up 5 bases and V 1 base, and 16 bases lay outside the gene matches. Germline V lookup: CDR1 LGHNA, CDR2 YNFKEQ. CDR3 size: 18 residues. The material sequenced was PBMCs or T cells enriched from blood (not recorded which). The chain couples TRBV4-2 to TRBJ1-2; TRBD1 matches at 7 bases. This receptor was identified in a woman aged 50 to 65 who had recovered from COVID-19. The DNA of the CDR3 is TGTGCCAGCAGCCAAGGACAGGGTCCCGCCTACTCGATTTATGGCTACACCTTC. It codes for CASSQGQGPAYSIYGYTF.